Listed below are T cell receptor beta chains from one sample, sequenced in a study of blood T cells in healthy people across ages. TCRdb recomputed calls from the 5' RACE reads with MiXCR, one row per CDR3 protein. The table has some 880,000 distinct CDR3 sequences, about 34% seen once; the top ten hold approximately 13%. Sequences were obtained from blood. Source of these receptors: a young man in good health. CDR3s include the opening cysteine and the closing phenylalanine or tryptophan. The D gene is left open where the match is weak. The size field is filled for only some rows; it gives once, few, many or a size class.

>TRBV27|13|.|TRBJ1-1|few
TGTGCCAGCAGTAGGGTTCGGGGGACTGAAGCTTTCTTT
CASSRVRGTEAFF
>TRBV12-3/TRBV12-4|13|TRBD1|TRBJ1-5|few
TGTGCCAGCAGTGGGACAGGGGCTCAGCCCCAGCATTTT
CASSGTGAQPQHF
>TRBV29-1|12|.|TRBJ2-1|many
TGCAGCGTTGGTGGAGGGAACAATGAGCAGTTCTTC
CSVGGGNNEQFF
>TRBV20-1|13|.|TRBJ1-1|few
TGCAGTAGTCTCAGGGGCCGTGGTTGGGAAGCTTTCTTT
CSSLRGRGWEAFF
>TRBV10-3|17|TRBD1|TRBJ1-6|.
TGTGCCATCAGAAAAGCAGAGGGACAGAGTGAGAATTCACCCCTCCACTTT
CAIRKAEGQSENSPLHF
>TRBV20-1|12|TRBD1|TRBJ2-7|.
TGCAGTGCCCTGGGACAGGGAGACGAGCAGTACTTC
CSALGQGDEQYF
>TRBV25-1|15|.|TRBJ1-3|few
TGTGCCAGCAGTGAGGACTCCTCATTGGGAAACACCATATATTTT
CASSEDSSLGNTIYF
>TRBV6-4|16|.|TRBJ1-6|.
TGTGCCAGCAGTGACCAACCGGACAGCACTAATTCACCCCTCCACTTT
CASSDQPDSTNSPLHF
>TRBV10-3|15|TRBD2|TRBJ2-1|.
TGTGCCACCTCCCCGACTAGCGGGGTATACAATGAGCAGTTCTTC
CATSPTSGVYNEQFF
>TRBV12-3/TRBV12-4|13|.|TRBJ1-2|many
TGTGCCAGTGCGGGAACCCCTAACTATGGCTACACCTTC
CASAGTPNYGYTF
>TRBV5-1|15|.|TRBJ1-6|few
TGCGCCAGCAGCGCGGACCTAAACCGGAATTCACCCCTCCACTTT
CASSADLNRNSPLHF
>TRBV12-3/TRBV12-4|14|.|TRBJ1-3|few
TGTGCCAGCAGTTTTGGGGACTCTGGAAACACCATATATTTT
CASSFGDSGNTIYF
>TRBV20-1|13|.|TRBJ2-7|.
TGCAGTGCTGGTTCCGGGGGTTCCTACGAGCAGTACTTC
CSAGSGGSYEQYF
>TRBV10-3|15|.|TRBJ1-1|.
TGTGCCATCAGTCTCGGGGGGGGTGAGAACACTGAAGCTTTCTTT
CAISLGGGENTEAFF
>TRBV7-9|14|.|TRBJ1-3|.
TGTGCCAGCAGCCCCCCCATCTCTGGAAACACCATATATTTT
CASSPPISGNTIYF
>TRBV13|14|.|TRBJ1-4|.
TGTGCCAGCAGCTCAAACAGGGTTGTAGAAAAACTGTTTTTT
CASSSNRVVEKLFF
>TRBV6-6|17|.|TRBJ1-6|.
TGTGCCAGCAGTTACCGAGAGCGGGGGGCGAAGAATTCACCCCTCCACTTT
CASSYRERGAKNSPLHF
>TRBV12-3/TRBV12-4|13|.|TRBJ1-2|.
TGTGCCAGCAGTTTTTCCAGGGCGCATGGCTACACCTTC
CASSFSRAHGYTF
>TRBV20-1|16|TRBD1|TRBJ1-5|.
TGCAGTGCTAGACCTTCAGGGGGCTCGCGCAATCAGCCCCAGCATTTT
CSARPSGGSRNQPQHF
>TRBV20-1|11|.|TRBJ2-1|.
TGCAGTGCCAGGGCGGGTAATGAGCAGTTCTTC
CSARAGNEQFF
>TRBV7-9|16|TRBD1|TRBJ1-2|.
TGTGCCAGCAGCTTAGCGACAGGGGGCGCCGACTATGGCTACACCTTC
CASSLATGGADYGYTF
>TRBV12-3/TRBV12-4|14|.|TRBJ1-5|.
TGTGCCAGCAGTTCCGTGCATAGCAATCAGCCCCAGCATTTT
CASSSVHSNQPQHF
>TRBV20-1|17|TRBD1|TRBJ2-3|few
TGCAGTGCTAGATCAAAAAAGACAGGGTGGTATACAGATACGCAGTATTTT
CSARSKKTGWYTDTQYF
>TRBV7-3|15|.|TRBJ2-3|few
TGTGCCAGCAGCCCTCGACCCGGGTCCCGAGATACGCAGTATTTT
CASSPRPGSRDTQYF
>TRBV7-2|13|.|TRBJ2-5|.
TGTGCCAGCAGCTTAGTTTCTCTGCAGACCCAGTACTTC
CASSLVSLQTQYF
>TRBV29-1|14|.|TRBJ1-1|.
TGCAGCGTTGAGGAGACAGGATTCGACACTGAAGCTTTCTTT
CSVEETGFDTEAFF
>TRBV5-1|15|TRBD2|TRBJ2-7|.
TGCGCCAGCAGCTCAATGGGGGGGGAGAACAATGAGCAGTACTTC
CASSSMGGENNEQYF
>TRBV27|15|TRBD2|TRBJ2-1|.
TGTGCCAGTACGACAAGCGGGGGGCCCTACAATGAGCAGTTCTTC
CASTTSGGPYNEQFF
>TRBV4-2|15|TRBD1|TRBJ1-5|few
TGTGCCAGCAGCCAACCGGGACAGGGAAGTCAGCCCCAGCATTTT
CASSQPGQGSQPQHF
>TRBV12-5|14|TRBD1|TRBJ1-2|few
TGTGCTAGTGGTTTGGGGACAGGGTCCAGCGGCTACACCTTC
CASGLGTGSSGYTF
>TRBV29-1|15|.|TRBJ2-1|many
TGCAGCGTTGATGGTTGGAGGGAGTCCTACAATGAGCAGTTCTTC
CSVDGWRESYNEQFF
>TRBV12-3/TRBV12-4|15|TRBD1|TRBJ1-1|few
TGTGCCAGCAGTTCCCAAGGACAGGGACATGGAGAAGCTTTCTTT
CASSSQGQGHGEAFF
>TRBV7-2|16|TRBD1|TRBJ2-5|.
TGTGCCAGCAGCTTAAAGCTGGGGGACAGAAGGGAGACCCAGTACTTC
CASSLKLGDRRETQYF
>TRBV10-3|14|TRBD1|TRBJ2-3|.
TGTGCCATCAGTGGGGACAGGGAAACAGATACGCAGTATTTT
CAISGDRETDTQYF
>TRBV13|15|.|TRBJ2-1|.
TGTGCCAGCAGCTTACGAGTAAAGCAAAAAGAGACCCAGTTCTTC
CASSLRVKQKETQFF
>TRBV5-1|15|TRBD1|TRBJ1-1|.
TGCGCCAGCAGCACCGCACAGGGGGCGGGCACTGAAGCTTTCTTT
CASSTAQGAGTEAFF
>TRBV4-1|16|.|TRBJ2-1|few
TGCGCCAGCAGCCAAGAAAGTAGCGGAGGTTCCCGTGAGCAGTTCTTC
CASSQESSGGSREQFF
>TRBV6-5|15|.|TRBJ1-2|many
TGTGCCAGCAGTTACTCCGGGGCCGTTCCTTATGGCTACACCTTC
CASSYSGAVPYGYTF
>TRBV20-1|13|.|TRBJ2-1|many
TGCAGTGCTAGGATGGACAATTACAATGAGCAGTTCTTC
CSARMDNYNEQFF
>TRBV5-1|14|TRBD2|TRBJ2-1|.
TGCGCCAGCAGCGGTGGACTAGCTAGGGATGAGCAGTTCTTC
CASSGGLARDEQFF
>TRBV20-1|16|TRBD1|TRBJ2-1|.
TGCAGTGCTAGAGGCCTACAGGGGGCGCCCTACAATGAGCAGTTCTTC
CSARGLQGAPYNEQFF
>TRBV7-2|13|TRBD2|TRBJ2-6|.
TGTGCCACCCGGGGGGTTGGGGCCAACGTCCTGACTTTC
CATRGVGANVLTF
>TRBV5-1|17|.|TRBJ1-5|few
TGCGCCAGCAGCTTGGGTACAGGACAGACGAGAAATCAGCCCCAGCATTTT
CASSLGTGQTRNQPQHF
>TRBV4-2|16|.|TRBJ2-2|.
TGTGCCAGCAGCCATGGCCCGGACAGCAACACCGGGGAGCTGTTTTTT
CASSHGPDSNTGELFF
>TRBV20-1|13|TRBD1|TRBJ1-2|few
TGCAGTGCAACAGGACAGGGGCCGGGTGGCTACACCTTC
CSATGQGPGGYTF
>TRBV11-1|15|TRBD2|TRBJ2-3|many
TGTGCCAGCAGCAAAGCGGGGGGGCCCACAGATACGCAGTATTTT
CASSKAGGPTDTQYF